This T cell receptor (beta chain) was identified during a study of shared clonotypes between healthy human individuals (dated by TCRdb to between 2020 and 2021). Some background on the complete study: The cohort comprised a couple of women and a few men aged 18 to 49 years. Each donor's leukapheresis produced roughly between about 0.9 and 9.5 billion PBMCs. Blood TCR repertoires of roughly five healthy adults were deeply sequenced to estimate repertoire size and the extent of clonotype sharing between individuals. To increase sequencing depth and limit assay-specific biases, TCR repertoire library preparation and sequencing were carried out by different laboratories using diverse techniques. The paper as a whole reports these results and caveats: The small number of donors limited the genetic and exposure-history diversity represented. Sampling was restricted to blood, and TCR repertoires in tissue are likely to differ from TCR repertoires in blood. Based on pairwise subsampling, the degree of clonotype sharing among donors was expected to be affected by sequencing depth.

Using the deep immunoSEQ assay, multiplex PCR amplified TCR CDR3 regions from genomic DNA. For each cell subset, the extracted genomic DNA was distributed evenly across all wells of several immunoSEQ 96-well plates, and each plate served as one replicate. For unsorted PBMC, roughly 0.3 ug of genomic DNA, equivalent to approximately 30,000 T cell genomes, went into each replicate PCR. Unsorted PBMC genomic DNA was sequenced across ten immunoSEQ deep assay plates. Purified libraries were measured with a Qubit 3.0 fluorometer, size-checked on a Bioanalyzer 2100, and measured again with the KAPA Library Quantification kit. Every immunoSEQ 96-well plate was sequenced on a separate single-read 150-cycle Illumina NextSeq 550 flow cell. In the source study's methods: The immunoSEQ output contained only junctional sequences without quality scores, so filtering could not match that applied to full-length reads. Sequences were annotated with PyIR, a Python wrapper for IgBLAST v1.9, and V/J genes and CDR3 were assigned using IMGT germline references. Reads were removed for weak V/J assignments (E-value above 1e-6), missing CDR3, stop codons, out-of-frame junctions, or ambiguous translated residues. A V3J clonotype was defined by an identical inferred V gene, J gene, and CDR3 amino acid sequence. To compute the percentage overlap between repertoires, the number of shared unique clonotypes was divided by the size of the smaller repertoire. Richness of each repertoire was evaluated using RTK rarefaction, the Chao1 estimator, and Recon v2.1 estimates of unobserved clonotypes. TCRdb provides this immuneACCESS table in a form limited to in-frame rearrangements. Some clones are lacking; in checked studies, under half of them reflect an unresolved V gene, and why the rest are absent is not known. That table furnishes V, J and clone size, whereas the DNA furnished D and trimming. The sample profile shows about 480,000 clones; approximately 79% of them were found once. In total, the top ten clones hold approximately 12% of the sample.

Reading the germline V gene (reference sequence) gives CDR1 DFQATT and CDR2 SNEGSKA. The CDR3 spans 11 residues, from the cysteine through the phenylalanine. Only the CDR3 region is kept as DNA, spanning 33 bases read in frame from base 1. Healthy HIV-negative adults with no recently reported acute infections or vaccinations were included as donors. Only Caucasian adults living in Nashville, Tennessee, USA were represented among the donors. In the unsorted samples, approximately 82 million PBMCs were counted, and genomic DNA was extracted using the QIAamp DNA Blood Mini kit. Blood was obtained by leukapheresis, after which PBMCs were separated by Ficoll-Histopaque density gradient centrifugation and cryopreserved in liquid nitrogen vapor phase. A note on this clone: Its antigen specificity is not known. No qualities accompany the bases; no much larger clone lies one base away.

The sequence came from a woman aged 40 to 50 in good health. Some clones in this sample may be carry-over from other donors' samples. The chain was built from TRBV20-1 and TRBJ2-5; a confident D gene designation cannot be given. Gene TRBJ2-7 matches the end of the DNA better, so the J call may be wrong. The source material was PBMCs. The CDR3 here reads CSARQTYEQYF. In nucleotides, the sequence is TGCAGTGCTCGACAAACCTACGAGCAGTACTTC.